This TCR beta chain was identified during a study of B cell selection in AIRE deficiency (dated by TCRdb to about 2019). In the study overall: TCRbeta repertoires of sorted blood CD4+ conventional T cells and regulatory T cells were compared between AIRE-deficient patients and healthy controls. The TCR-sequenced cohort comprised roughly 5 AIRE-deficient APECED patients and roughly 5 healthy control donors.

CD4+CD25hiCD127low/negative cells were sorted as the regulatory T cell population. The healthy donors who provided the control samples were not related to the patients. A FACSAria flow cytometer was used to sort the Tconv and Treg cells intended for TCRbeta sequencing. The sorted cells were collected in 5-ml round-bottom polystyrene tubes, and the dry cell pellets were frozen at -80 degrees C prior to sequencing. As regards this clone: It has no known antigen specificity. No much larger clonotype is one base removed from it; base qualities were not supplied.

The immunoSEQ platform was used to sequence the TCRbeta chains. Per the original workflow: When Treg repertoires were pooled, patients gave some 60,000 distinct TCRbeta sequences, while healthy donors gave 85,000 to 100,000. Treg TCRbeta sequences shared by two or more individuals were defined as public, and these public Treg TCRbeta sequences were subsequently searched for in Tconv repertoires. To test for differences between groups, Mann-Whitney U tests with Bonferroni-Dunn correction were run in GraphPad Prism 7.03. Sourced from immuneACCESS, this table was stored by TCRdb with only in-frame sequences that have V and J called. A share of the clones is absent; for the studies checked, an unresolved V gene accounts for under half, and the remainder has no known explanation. The V and J calls and the clone size are those of that table, but D and trimming were determined from the DNA. The table for this sample lists 28,000 or so clones; 80% to 95% of them were counted only once. The top ten clonotypes cover 0.95% to 1.3% of the sample.

The investigation overall reported the following: Shared Treg sequences had shorter CDR3s, reflecting a bias toward rearrangements with few non-templated nucleotide insertions. In AIRE-deficient patients, Tconv and Treg cells had TCRBV gene usage, CDR3 length and TCR diversity comparable to those in healthy donors. Around 31% of the Treg TCRbeta sequences shared among healthy donors were detected in patient Tconv cells, suggesting that Treg-biased clones are diverted into the Tconv compartment. Only TCRbeta chains were sequenced, and more than 30% of the Treg sequences shared among healthy donors were also detected in healthy Tconv cells, possibly owing to differing TCRalpha chains. Among fewer than 4,000 shared Treg TCRbeta sequences, over 25% were shared exclusively by healthy donors and about 9.3% exclusively by patients, which suggests that Treg selection is less efficient in the absence of AIRE.

V is cut back by 4 bases and J by 5 bases, with 20 bases in the junction unmatched. The cysteine opens and the phenylalanine closes a CDR3 of 19 amino acids. The only DNA kept is the CDR3, 57 bases in frame from the first base. For CDR1 and CDR2, the germline V gene lists MGHRA and YSYEKL. Rearrangement joined TRBV4-1 to TRBJ1-2, with 9 bases aligning to TRBD1. The TCR comes from a human donor in good health. Material: CD4+CD25+ Tregs sorted from PBMCs. In nucleotides, the sequence is TGCGCCAGCAGCCTCTCAACGGGGGACAGGGCTAGCGGGGAATATGGCTACACCTTC. The encoded protein is CASSLSTGDRASGEYGYTF.